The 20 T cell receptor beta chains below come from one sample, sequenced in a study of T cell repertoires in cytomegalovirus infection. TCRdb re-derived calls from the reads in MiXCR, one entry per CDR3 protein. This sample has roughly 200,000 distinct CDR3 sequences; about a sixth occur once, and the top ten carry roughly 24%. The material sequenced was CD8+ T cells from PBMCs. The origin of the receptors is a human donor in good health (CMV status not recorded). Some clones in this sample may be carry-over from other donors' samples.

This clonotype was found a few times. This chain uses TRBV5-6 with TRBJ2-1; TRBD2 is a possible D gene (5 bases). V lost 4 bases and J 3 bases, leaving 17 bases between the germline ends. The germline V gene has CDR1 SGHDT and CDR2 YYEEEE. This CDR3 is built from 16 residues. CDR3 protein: CASSLREALRYNEQFF. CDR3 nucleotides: TGTGCCAGCAGCCTCCGGGAAGCCCTTCGCTACAATGAGCAGTTCTTC. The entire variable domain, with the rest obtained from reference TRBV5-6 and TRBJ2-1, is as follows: DAGVTQSPTHLIKTRGQQVTLRCSPKSGHDTVSWYQQALGQGPQFIFQYYEEEERQRGNFPDRFSGHQFPNYSSELNVNALLLGDSALYLCASSLREALRYNEQFFGPGTRLTVL.

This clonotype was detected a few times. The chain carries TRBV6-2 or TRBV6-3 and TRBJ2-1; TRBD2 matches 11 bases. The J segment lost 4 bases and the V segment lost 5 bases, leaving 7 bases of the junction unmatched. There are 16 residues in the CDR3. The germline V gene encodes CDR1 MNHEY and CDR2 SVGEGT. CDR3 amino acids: CASSARSGGGYNEQFF. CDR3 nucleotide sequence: TGTGCCAGCAGTGCCCGTAGCGGGGGGGGGTACAATGAGCAGTTCTTC.

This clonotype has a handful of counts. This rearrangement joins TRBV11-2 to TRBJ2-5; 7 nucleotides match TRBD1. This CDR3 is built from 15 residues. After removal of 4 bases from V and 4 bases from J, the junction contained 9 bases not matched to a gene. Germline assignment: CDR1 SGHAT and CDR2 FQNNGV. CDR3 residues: CASSSWTGELETQYF. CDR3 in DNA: TGTGCCAGCAGCTCCTGGACAGGAGAGTTAGAGACCCAGTACTTC.

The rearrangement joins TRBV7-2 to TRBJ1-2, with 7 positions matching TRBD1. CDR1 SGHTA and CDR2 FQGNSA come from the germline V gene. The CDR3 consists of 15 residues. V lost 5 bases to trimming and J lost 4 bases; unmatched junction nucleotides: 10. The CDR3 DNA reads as TGTGCCAGCAGCCAAACGAGACAGGGTCCCTATGGCTACACCTTC. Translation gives CASSQTRQGPYGYTF.

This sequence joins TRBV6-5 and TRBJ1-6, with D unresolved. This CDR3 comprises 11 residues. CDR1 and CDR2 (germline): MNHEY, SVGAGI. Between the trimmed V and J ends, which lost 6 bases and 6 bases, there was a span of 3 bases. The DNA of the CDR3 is TGTGCCAGCAGGAGTAATTCACCCCTCCACTTT. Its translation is CASRSNSPLHF.

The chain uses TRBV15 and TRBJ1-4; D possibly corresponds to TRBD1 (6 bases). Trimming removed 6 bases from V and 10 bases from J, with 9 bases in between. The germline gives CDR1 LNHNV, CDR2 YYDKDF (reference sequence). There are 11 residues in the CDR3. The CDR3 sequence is CATRSDRKLFF. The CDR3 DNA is TGTGCCACCAGGTCGGACAGAAAACTGTTTTTT.

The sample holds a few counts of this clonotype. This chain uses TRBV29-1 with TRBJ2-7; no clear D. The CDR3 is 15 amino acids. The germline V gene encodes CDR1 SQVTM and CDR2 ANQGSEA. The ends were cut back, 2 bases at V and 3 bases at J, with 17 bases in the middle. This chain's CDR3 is CSVESSGRRGYEQYF. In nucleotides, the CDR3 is TGCAGCGTTGAATCGTCGGGCAGAAGAGGCTACGAGCAGTACTTC.

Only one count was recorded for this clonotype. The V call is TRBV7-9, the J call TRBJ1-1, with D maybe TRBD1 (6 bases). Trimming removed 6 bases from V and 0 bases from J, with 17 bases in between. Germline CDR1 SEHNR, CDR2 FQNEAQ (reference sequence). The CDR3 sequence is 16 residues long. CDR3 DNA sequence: TGTGCCAGCAGTTATACAGGGCGCGGCATGAACACTGAAGCTTTCTTT. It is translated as CASSYTGRGMNTEAFF.

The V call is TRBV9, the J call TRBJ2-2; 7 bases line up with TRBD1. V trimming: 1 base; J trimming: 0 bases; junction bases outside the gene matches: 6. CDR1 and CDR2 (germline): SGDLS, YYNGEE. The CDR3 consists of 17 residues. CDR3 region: CASSVHYDRANTGELFF. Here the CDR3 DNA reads TGTGCCAGCAGCGTACATTACGACAGGGCGAACACCGGGGAGCTGTTTTTT.

CDR3 loop: CASKRRTEAFF. The CDR3, as DNA: TGTGCCAGCAAACGGAGAACTGAAGCTTTCTTT. This chain uses TRBV6-2 or TRBV6-3 with TRBJ1-1; D not certain. Germline CDR1 MNHEY, CDR2 SVGEGT. V lost 7 bases and J 5 bases, leaving 8 bases between the germline ends. There are 11 residues in the CDR3.

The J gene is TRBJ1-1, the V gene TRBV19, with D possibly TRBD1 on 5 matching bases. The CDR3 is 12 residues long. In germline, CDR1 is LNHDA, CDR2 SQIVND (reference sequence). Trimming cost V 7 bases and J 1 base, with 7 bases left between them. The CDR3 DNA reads TGTGCCAGTAACCAGGGGAACACTGAAGCTTTCTTT. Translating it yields CASNQGNTEAFF.

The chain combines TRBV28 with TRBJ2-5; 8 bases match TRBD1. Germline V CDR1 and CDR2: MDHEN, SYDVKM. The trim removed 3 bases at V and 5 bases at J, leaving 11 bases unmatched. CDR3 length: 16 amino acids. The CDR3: CASSFLSRGLVETQYF. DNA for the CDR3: TGTGCCAGCAGTTTCTTGAGCAGGGGGCTGGTGGAGACCCAGTACTTC.

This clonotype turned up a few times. The CDR3 nucleotides are TGTGCCAGCAGAGGGGGCTACGAGCAGTACTTC. Protein: CASRGGYEQYF. V usage is TRBV28 and J usage is TRBJ2-7; a weak D match, TRBD1 (6 bases). The V end lost 6 bases, the J end lost 3 bases, and 6 bases lay between the germline ends. CDR3 length: 11 amino acids. Germline values: CDR1 MDHEN, CDR2 SYDVKM. The full variable domain, its missing parts supplied by reference TRBV28 and TRBJ2-7, is DVKVTQSSRYLVKRTGEKVFLECVQDMDHENMFWYRQDPGLGLRLIYFSYDVKMKEKGDIPEGYSVSREKKERFSLILESASTNQTSMYLCASRGGYEQYFGPGTRLTVT.

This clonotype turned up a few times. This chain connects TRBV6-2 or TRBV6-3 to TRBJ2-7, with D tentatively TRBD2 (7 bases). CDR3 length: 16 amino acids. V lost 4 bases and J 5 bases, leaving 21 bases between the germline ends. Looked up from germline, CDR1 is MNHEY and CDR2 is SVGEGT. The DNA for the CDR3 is TGTGCCAGCAGTTTGGGGGCTCCGGGACTACGGAACGAGCAGTACTTC. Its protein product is CASSLGAPGLRNEQYF.

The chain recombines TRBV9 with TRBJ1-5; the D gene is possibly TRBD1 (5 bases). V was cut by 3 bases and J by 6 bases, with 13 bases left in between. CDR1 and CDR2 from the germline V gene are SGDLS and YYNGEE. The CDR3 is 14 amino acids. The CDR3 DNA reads TGTGCCAGCAGCGGCCGGGACCCGGGTCAGCCCCAGCATTTT. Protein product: CASSGRDPGQPQHF.

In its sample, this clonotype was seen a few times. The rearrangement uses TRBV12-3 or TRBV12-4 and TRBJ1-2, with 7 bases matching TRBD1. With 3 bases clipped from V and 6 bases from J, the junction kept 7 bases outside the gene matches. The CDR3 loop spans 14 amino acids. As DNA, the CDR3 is TGTGCCAGCAGTTTTGTGGACAGGACCGATGGCTACACCTTC. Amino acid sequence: CASSFVDRTDGYTF.

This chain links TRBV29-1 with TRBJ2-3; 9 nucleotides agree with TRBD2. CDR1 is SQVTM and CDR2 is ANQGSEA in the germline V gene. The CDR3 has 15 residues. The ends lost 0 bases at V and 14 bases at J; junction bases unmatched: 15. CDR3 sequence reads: CSVEEDLRLAGYRYF. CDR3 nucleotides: TGCAGCGTTGAAGAGGATCTCAGGCTAGCGGGGTATCGGTATTTT.

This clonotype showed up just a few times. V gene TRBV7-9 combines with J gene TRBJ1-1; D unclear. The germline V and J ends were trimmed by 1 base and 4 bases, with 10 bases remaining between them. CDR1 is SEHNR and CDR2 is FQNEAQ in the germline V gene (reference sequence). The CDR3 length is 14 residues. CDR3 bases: TGTGCCAGCAGCTTAGATGGGGTGAGCACTGAAGCTTTCTTT. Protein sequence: CASSLDGVSTEAFF.

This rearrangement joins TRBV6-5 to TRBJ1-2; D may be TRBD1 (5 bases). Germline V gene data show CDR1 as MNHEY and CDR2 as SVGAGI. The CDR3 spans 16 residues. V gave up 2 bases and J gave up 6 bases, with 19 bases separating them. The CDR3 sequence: CASSYLRTWGGDGYTF. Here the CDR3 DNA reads TGTGCCAGCAGTTACCTTCGGACATGGGGCGGGGATGGCTACACCTTC.

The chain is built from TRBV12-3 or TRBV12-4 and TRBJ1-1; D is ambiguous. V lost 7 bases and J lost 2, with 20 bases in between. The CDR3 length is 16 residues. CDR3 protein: CASTPPPYRINTEAFF. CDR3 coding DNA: TGTGCCAGCACTCCTCCCCCTTACAGAATTAACACTGAAGCTTTCTTT.